Listed below are T cell receptor beta chains from one sample, sequenced in a study of identical twins. TCRdb re-called the 5' RACE reads through MiXCR, storing one row per CDR3 protein. The sample consists of fewer than 900,000 distinct CDR3 sequences, 15% to 20% of them appearing once. These data are also associated with another study on T cells expressing NK-cell markers.

The sample consisted of PBMCs. These receptors were collected from a woman in her late teens or twenties in good health. CDR3s leave out the opening cysteine and the closing phenylalanine or tryptophan. A D gene is named only where the DNA matches it firmly. The listing skips clone size in some rows; elsewhere it reads once, few, many or a size class.

D,V,size,J,CDR3
.,TRBV5-1,few,TRBJ2-1,ASSSGLSSSYNEQF
.,TRBV20-1,.,TRBJ2-1,SPRLGLYNEQF
.,TRBV28,many,TRBJ1-2,ASSPTGPYGYT
.,TRBV21-1,once,TRBJ2-5,ASKPGLAGVAETQY
TRBD1,TRBV6-2/TRBV6-3,few,TRBJ1-2,ASRTLTGSYGYT
TRBD2,TRBV20-1,few,TRBJ2-1,SAIPGLAGGEQF
TRBD2,TRBV20-1,.,TRBJ2-3,SARDGLADDSTDTQY
.,TRBV6-5,few,TRBJ1-1,ASSWIGGGPTTEAF
TRBD1,TRBV12-3/TRBV12-4,.,TRBJ2-7,ASSLKGQGAKQY
TRBD1,TRBV5-1,many,TRBJ1-2,ASSPGGPGGVNYGYT
.,TRBV10-2,many,TRBJ1-1,ASSDRGIGNTEAF
.,TRBV20-1,few,TRBJ2-7,SASKTGRAYEQY
.,TRBV10-2,few,TRBJ1-1,ASSLRSWNTEAF
.,TRBV5-1,.,TRBJ2-7,ASSLAQGNEQY
TRBD1,TRBV20-1,.,TRBJ2-7,SARDPGQGIYEQY
.,TRBV30,.,TRBJ2-5,AWSVLRGETQY
.,TRBV9,few,TRBJ2-3,ASTSAQGGTDTQY
.,TRBV12-3/TRBV12-4,many,TRBJ1-1,ASSLTGRMNTEAF
TRBD2,TRBV7-9,few,TRBJ2-7,ASSRTSVANEQY
TRBD2,TRBV12-3/TRBV12-4,.,TRBJ2-3,ASRLAGGQIDTQY
.,TRBV25-1,few,TRBJ1-4,ASGGFVEKLF
.,TRBV7-9,.,TRBJ2-7,ASSYPDSPDEQY
TRBD2,TRBV12-3/TRBV12-4,few,TRBJ2-3,ASSWTSGRDTQY
.,TRBV29-1,.,TRBJ2-1,SVVGGWAVSYNEQF
.,TRBV6-4,few,TRBJ2-2,ASSPGEGGPTGELF
.,TRBV5-1,few,TRBJ2-7,ASKDRGGAVYEQY
TRBD2,TRBV12-3/TRBV12-4,.,TRBJ2-3,ASSAREATQY
.,TRBV29-1,few,TRBJ1-1,SVEVRGPGNTEAF
TRBD2,TRBV4-3,.,TRBJ2-7,ASSLRLAGLEQY
.,TRBV20-1,.,TRBJ2-7,SAKVRQKPYEQY
TRBD1,TRBV7-9,few,TRBJ2-2,ASSLDGQGTGELF
TRBD1,TRBV5-1,.,TRBJ2-7,ASSRGTGPNSYEQY
.,TRBV20-1,few,TRBJ1-1,SARYRGTNTEAF
TRBD1,TRBV12-3/TRBV12-4,few,TRBJ2-2,ASSPRDRGYTGELF
TRBD1,TRBV12-5,.,TRBJ1-5,ASHRGEGNQPQH
.,TRBV20-1,.,TRBJ2-7,SARDARGGPSYEQY
.,TRBV10-3,few,TRBJ2-7,AIRRGGGPYEQY
TRBD1,TRBV20-1,.,TRBJ2-1,SASSWDRGQNEQF
.,TRBV15,few,TRBJ1-5,ATSRRSNQPQH
TRBD2,TRBV20-1,.,TRBJ2-7,SAEFKTGGGWKQY
TRBD2,TRBV20-1,.,TRBJ2-1,SASPLAGSYNEQF
.,TRBV5-6,once,TRBJ1-2,ASTLVRGYGYT
.,TRBV20-1,few,TRBJ2-3,SASLWRGNTDTQY
.,TRBV6-2/TRBV6-3,few,TRBJ2-3,ASRKPGLRTDTQY
TRBD2,TRBV12-3/TRBV12-4,.,TRBJ2-7,ASSWSSGRTYEQY
.,TRBV29-1,few,TRBJ2-1,SVELQF
.,TRBV27,.,TRBJ1-1,ASSLKLDVNTEAF
TRBD2,TRBV27,.,TRBJ2-5,ASSLKLAGGYQETQY
.,TRBV3-1,.,TRBJ2-1,ASSRGPTHNEQF